The clone carrying this TCR beta chain was detected a few times. Antigen specificity is unknown. The sample belongs to a study of T cell repertoires in cytomegalovirus infection. TCRdb called the reads again in MiXCR, with one record for every CDR3 protein. Here the sample spans around 170,000 distinct CDR3 sequences, around an eighth being singletons. The CDR3 loop spans 11 amino acids. Per the germline V gene, CDR1 is SGDLS and CDR2 is YYNGEE. V gave up 1 base and J gave up 7 bases, with 3 bases separating them. Broader study findings: CMV-specific TCR beta clonotypes restricted by HLA-C dominated the ex vivo response. People with CMV and the relevant HLA were identified by cumulative public TCR beta family frequency.

The chain uses TRBV9 and TRBJ2-1, with D unresolved. This receptor was obtained from a human donor in good health (CMV status not recorded). Some clones in this sample may be carry-over from other donors' samples. Sequenced: PBMCs. For the CDR3, the DNA is TGTGCCAGCAGCGTATCGAATGAGCAGTTCTTC. Protein product: CASSVSNEQFF.